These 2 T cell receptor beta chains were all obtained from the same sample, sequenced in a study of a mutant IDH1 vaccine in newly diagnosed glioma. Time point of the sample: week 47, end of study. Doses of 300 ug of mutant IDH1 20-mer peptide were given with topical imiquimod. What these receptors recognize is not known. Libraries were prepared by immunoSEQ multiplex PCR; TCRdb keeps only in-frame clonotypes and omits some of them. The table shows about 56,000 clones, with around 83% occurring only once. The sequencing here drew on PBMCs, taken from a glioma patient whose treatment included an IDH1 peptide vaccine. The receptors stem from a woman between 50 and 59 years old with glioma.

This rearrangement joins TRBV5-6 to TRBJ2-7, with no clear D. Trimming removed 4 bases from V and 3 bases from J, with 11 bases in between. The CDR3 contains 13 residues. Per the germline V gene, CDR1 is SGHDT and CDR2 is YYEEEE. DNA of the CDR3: TGTGCCAGCAGCGCCTTGGACGGCTACGAGCAGTACTTC. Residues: CASSALDGYEQYF.

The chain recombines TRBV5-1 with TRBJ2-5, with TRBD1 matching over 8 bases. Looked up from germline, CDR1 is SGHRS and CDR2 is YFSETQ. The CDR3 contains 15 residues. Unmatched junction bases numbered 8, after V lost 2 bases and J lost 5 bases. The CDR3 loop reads CASSLGQGFIETQYF. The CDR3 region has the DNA TGCGCCAGCAGCTTAGGACAGGGTTTTATTGAGACCCAGTACTTC.